The present entry profiles one TCR beta chain with its context. This entry is derived from a study of PD-1 blockade in classical Hodgkin lymphoma. Brentuximab vedotin exposure varied, and every patient relapsed after autologous stem cell transplantation. CDR1 and CDR2 from the germline V gene are SGHTS and YDEGEE. CDR3 length equals 15 residues. V shed 4 bases and J shed 0 bases, with 13 bases lying between them. Profiling relied on immunoSEQ multiplex PCR, and the TCRdb table lists in-frame clones only, not all of them. The sample includes tens of thousands of clones, 75% to 90% seen only once; the top ten take 14% to 15%.

The specimen comprised peripheral blood mononuclear cells (PBMCs), sampled at baseline. This rearrangement joins TRBV5-8 to TRBJ1-1; no firm D call. The clonotype originates from a human donor with classical Hodgkin lymphoma. This chain's CDR3 is CASSPRIGVNTEAFF. DNA of the CDR3: TGTGCCAGCAGCCCTCGGATTGGCGTGAACACTGAAGCTTTCTTT.